The 14 T cell receptor beta chains listed next were all sequenced from one sample in a study of technical replicates of blood from a handful of donors. TCRdb's table, derived via immunoSEQ multiplex PCR, lists solely in-frame clones and lacks some. The table records tens of thousands of clones, over 90% of them present only once. Input material: T cells isolated from PBMCs. The origin of the receptors is a human donor in good health.

The chain uses TRBV5-1 and TRBJ1-5, with D hard to call. V was trimmed by 0 bases and J by 6 bases, leaving 7 bases between them. The CDR3 extends over 13 amino acids. Germline loops: CDR1 SGHRS, CDR2 YFSETQ. CDR3 in DNA: TGCGCCAGCAGCTTGGACGAGGGTCAGCCCCAGCATTTT. Protein: CASSLDEGQPQHF.

CDR3 nucleotides: TGTGCCAGCAGCCGCGGGCTGGGACAGCCTTACAATGAGCAGTTCTTC. Its translation is CASSRGLGQPYNEQFF. The genes are TRBV9 and TRBJ2-1; 7 positions match TRBD1. J was trimmed by 4 bases and V by 4 bases; bases with no gene match: 11. The V gene's germline CDR1 is SGDLS and CDR2 YYNGEE. The CDR3 runs 16 residues.

The V call is TRBV9, the J call TRBJ1-1; perhaps TRBD1 as D (5 bases). The V end lost 3 bases, the J end lost 5 bases, and 20 bases lay between the germline ends. Germline CDR1 reads SGDLS; CDR2 reads YYNGEE. CDR3 length equals 16 residues. CDR3 sequence reads: CASSEIQGLGRTEAFF. The CDR3 nucleotides are TGTGCCAGCAGCGAAATTCAGGGTTTGGGAAGGACTGAAGCTTTCTTT. The whole variable domain, filled in from reference TRBV9 and TRBJ1-1, reads DSGVTQTPKHLITATGQRVTLRCSPRSGDLSVYWYQQSLDQGLQFLIQYYNGEERAKGNILERFSAQQFPDLHSELNLSSLELGDSALYFCASSEIQGLGRTEAFFGQGTRLTVV.

The chain combines TRBV5-5 with TRBJ1-5, with D possibly being TRBD1 (6 bases). CDR1 and CDR2 from the germline V gene are SGHKS and YYEKEE (reference sequence). V shed 3 bases and J shed 7 bases, with 23 bases lying between them. The CDR3 is 17 amino acids. In DNA, the CDR3 is TGTGCCAGCAGCTCTTGGGGGGGGGCCAGTTCGGGACAGCCCCAGCATTTT. Its translation is CASSSWGGASSGQPQHF.

The gene calls are TRBV7-9 and TRBJ2-5, with D tentatively TRBD2 (5 bases). Germline loops: CDR1 SEHNR, CDR2 FQNEAQ (reference sequence). V lost 8 bases to trimming and J lost 3 bases, with 13 bases between them. The CDR3 is 13 amino acids. CDR3 bases: TGTGCCAGCGGGAGTGGATGGGAAGAGACCCAGTACTTC. It codes for CASGSGWEETQYF.

The chain employs TRBV2 and TRBJ2-3; TRBD2 might be the D (5 bases). The CDR3 runs 13 residues. Germline V gives CDR1 SNHLY, CDR2 FYNNEI. V lost 8 bases and J 10 bases, leaving 19 bases between the germline ends. CDR3 sequence: CASPGLSPSPQYF. The CDR3 bases are TGTGCCAGCCCAGGACTTAGTCCCTCTCCGCAGTATTTT.

This chain uses TRBV6-1 with TRBJ1-1; perhaps TRBD1 as D (6 bases). This CDR3 has 13 amino acids. Germline V gene lookup returns CDR1 MNHNS and CDR2 SASEGT. The V and J ends lost 1 base and 10 bases respectively, with 13 bases between them. The CDR3 protein is CASSEVQGNVAFF. The CDR3 DNA sequence: TGTGCCAGCAGTGAAGTCCAGGGGAACGTAGCTTTCTTT.

The chain employs TRBV10-1 and TRBJ1-1; unclear D gene. This CDR3 region has 11 residues. V shed 8 bases and J shed 1 base, with 5 bases lying between them. The V gene's germline CDR1 is WNHNN and CDR2 SYGVQD (reference sequence). The CDR3 region is CASPENTEAFF. The CDR3 coding sequence is TGCGCCAGCCCAGAGAACACTGAAGCTTTCTTT.

This chain joins TRBV6-1 and TRBJ1-1; no firm D call. The germline gives CDR1 MNHNS, CDR2 SASEGT. The CDR3 has 12 residues. V was shortened by 6 bases and J by 5 bases, with 10 bases between the two germline ends. The CDR3 region has the DNA TGTGCCAGCAGGGCGGGATGGACTGAAGCTTTCTTT. It specifies CASRAGWTEAFF.

The V and J genes are TRBV4-1 and TRBJ1-1; D may be TRBD1 (5 bases). Trimming cost V 3 bases and J 3 bases, with 8 bases left between them. Germline V gives CDR1 MGHRA, CDR2 YSYEKL. CDR3 size: 13 residues. The CDR3 sequence: CASSQQGYTEAFF. The CDR3 nucleotides read TGCGCCAGCAGCCAGCAGGGATACACTGAAGCTTTCTTT.

This clone appeared a few times. The chain joins TRBV9 to TRBJ2-5; tentative D call: TRBD1 (6 bases). Germline lookup yields CDR1 SGDLS and CDR2 YYNGEE. The CDR3 totals 13 residues. Between the trimmed V and J ends, which lost 3 bases and 5 bases, there was a span of 11 bases. The CDR3 sequence: CASSGTGIETQYF. In nucleotides, the CDR3 is TGTGCCAGCAGCGGCACAGGGATTGAGACCCAGTACTTC. Full variable domain (outside the CDR3, taken from reference TRBV9 and TRBJ2-5): DSGVTQTPKHLITATGQRVTLRCSPRSGDLSVYWYQQSLDQGLQFLIQYYNGEERAKGNILERFSAQQFPDLHSELNLSSLELGDSALYFCASSGTGIETQYFGPGTRLLVL.

The chain links TRBV5-6 to TRBJ1-5; a weak D match, TRBD1 (5 bases). Germline assignment: CDR1 SGHDT and CDR2 YYEEEE. CDR3 length equals 14 residues. Trimming pared 5 bases from V and 0 bases from J, leaving 9 bases between. CDR3 sequence (DNA): TGTGCCAGCAGTCACGGACATAGCAATCAGCCCCAGCATTTT. The encoded protein is CASSHGHSNQPQHF.

The chain combines TRBV7-9 with TRBJ2-5; 9 bases fit TRBD2. Germline CDR1 is SEHNR and CDR2 is FQNEAQ (reference sequence). Trimming removed 5 bases from V and 5 bases from J; junction bases left unmatched: 6. This CDR3 is 14 amino acids long. The CDR3 sequence: CASSEGLALETQYF. In nucleotides, the CDR3 is TGTGCCAGCAGCGAGGGACTAGCACTTGAGACCCAGTACTTC.

V gene TRBV7-3 combines with J gene TRBJ2-6, with D unresolved. Germline V gives CDR1 SGHTA, CDR2 FQGTGA. Trimming pared 4 bases from V and 1 base from J, leaving 5 bases between. This CDR3 spans 14 amino acids. The DNA for the CDR3 is TGTGCCAGCAGCTCGTCGTCTGGGGCCAACGTCCTGACTTTC. Residues: CASSSSSGANVLTF.